Listed below are T cell receptor beta chains from one sample, sequenced in a study of T cell responses to AZD1222 COVID-19 vaccine. The table came from immunoSEQ multiplex PCR; TCRdb's copy has only in-frame clones and leaves some out. The data contain tens of thousands of clones, more than 75% of them singletons. The source material was peripheral blood, sampled on day 0 of AZD1222 vaccination. The receptor set was obtained from an adult in good health. CDR3s include the opening cysteine and the closing phenylalanine or tryptophan. The D gene is left open where the match is weak. Size values are once, few and many counts, or a class for expanded clones, and some rows have none.

DNA: TGTGCCAGCAGGCCCACCGGGACGACGGACAATCAGCCCCAGCATTTT
CDR3: CASRPTGTTDNQPQHF
D: .
J: TRBJ1-5
V: TRBV27
size: .

DNA: TGTGCCAGCCAGACAGGGCGGGATGAAAAACTGTTTTTT
CDR3: CASQTGRDEKLFF
D: TRBD1
J: TRBJ1-4
V: TRBV12-3/TRBV12-4
size: .

DNA: TGCGCCAGCAGCAAAGGGTTAAGGGACAATGAGCAGTTCTTC
CDR3: CASSKGLRDNEQFF
D: .
J: TRBJ2-1
V: TRBV4-3
size: .

DNA: TGTGCCAGCAGCCCACCGGGACTAGCGGGAACCGGGGAGCTGTTTTTT
CDR3: CASSPPGLAGTGELFF
D: TRBD2
J: TRBJ2-2
V: TRBV7-2
size: .

DNA: TGTGCCAGCAGCAGTCCGGGACGGAGAAACACCATATATTTT
CDR3: CASSSPGRRNTIYF
D: .
J: TRBJ1-3
V: TRBV6-2/TRBV6-3
size: .

DNA: TGCGCCAGCAGCTTGGAAGGAGTTCGGGGGCAGCCCCAGCATTTT
CDR3: CASSLEGVRGQPQHF
D: .
J: TRBJ1-5
V: TRBV5-1
size: .

DNA: TGCAGCGTTGATGAAGCTTTCTTT
CDR3: CSVDEAFF
D: .
J: TRBJ1-1
V: TRBV29-1
size: .

DNA: TGTGCCAGCAGCCAGGGACTATCCACAGATACGCAGTATTTT
CDR3: CASSQGLSTDTQYF
D: TRBD2
J: TRBJ2-3
V: TRBV7-2
size: .

DNA: TGTGCCAGCAGCGTCGGGACAGGGTATGGCTACACCTTC
CDR3: CASSVGTGYGYTF
D: TRBD1
J: TRBJ1-2
V: TRBV9
size: .

DNA: TGTGCCACCAGTGATGGCGTAGCTAACTCCTACGAGCAGTACTTC
CDR3: CATSDGVANSYEQYF
D: .
J: TRBJ2-7
V: TRBV24-1
size: .

DNA: TGCAGTGCTAGTCTTGATACGCAGTATTTT
CDR3: CSASLDTQYF
D: .
J: TRBJ2-3
V: TRBV20-1
size: .

DNA: TGCAGCGTTGTCCCCGGAAGGAACACTGAAGCTTTCTTT
CDR3: CSVVPGRNTEAFF
D: .
J: TRBJ1-1
V: TRBV29-1
size: .

DNA: TGTGCCAGCAGCTTGTTTAGGACAGCTTCCTACGAGCAGTACTTC
CDR3: CASSLFRTASYEQYF
D: .
J: TRBJ2-7
V: TRBV5-6
size: .

DNA: TGTGCCAGCTCAACCGGACAAGTTAGCAATCAGCCCCAGCATTTT
CDR3: CASSTGQVSNQPQHF
D: .
J: TRBJ1-5
V: TRBV18
size: .

DNA: TGTGCCAGCAGTGAAGCGCTTATAGGACTGTTATTGACCGGGGAGCTGTTTTTT
CDR3: CASSEALIGLLLTGELFF
D: .
J: TRBJ2-2
V: TRBV2
size: .

DNA: TGTGCCAGCAGCTTAGTCGAGGAAGTCTCCTACGAGCAGTACTTC
CDR3: CASSLVEEVSYEQYF
D: .
J: TRBJ2-7
V: TRBV11-1
size: .

DNA: TGTGCCAGCAGTTTAATTGGACTTCAGTACTTC
CDR3: CASSLIGLQYF
D: .
J: TRBJ2-7
V: TRBV7-8
size: .

DNA: TGTGCCAGCATCCCGGGACATAAATACGAGCAGTACTTC
CDR3: CASIPGHKYEQYF
D: .
J: TRBJ2-7
V: TRBV6-5
size: .

DNA: TGTGCCAGCAGTTTTTTTGAGGCAGCTTGGGCTTTCTTT
CDR3: CASSFFEAAWAFF
D: .
J: TRBJ1-1
V: TRBV12-3/TRBV12-4
size: .

DNA: TGCGCCAGCAGCTTAACCCCCTCGACTGGAAGGAACACCGGGGAGCTGTTTTTT
CDR3: CASSLTPSTGRNTGELFF
D: .
J: TRBJ2-2
V: TRBV5-1
size: once

DNA: TGTGCCAGCAGCTCGACAGATACGCAGTATTTT
CDR3: CASSSTDTQYF
D: .
J: TRBJ2-3
V: TRBV7-3
size: .

DNA: TGTGCCAGCAGCCAAGATTTATTCGACAGGGGGGCCAATCAGCCCCAGCATTTT
CDR3: CASSQDLFDRGANQPQHF
D: TRBD1
J: TRBJ1-5
V: TRBV4-2
size: .

DNA: TGTGCCAGCAGTGGCCCCGGACCTCGGCACAATTCACCCCTCCACTTT
CDR3: CASSGPGPRHNSPLHF
D: .
J: TRBJ1-6
V: TRBV6-1
size: .

DNA: TGTGCCAGCAGCTTCGGGGAACCGAACACTGAAGCTTTCTTT
CDR3: CASSFGEPNTEAFF
D: .
J: TRBJ1-1
V: TRBV7-9
size: .

DNA: TGTGCCAGCAGTGACTTGGGGGGGAAAAACATTCAGTACTTC
CDR3: CASSDLGGKNIQYF
D: TRBD2
J: TRBJ2-4
V: TRBV2
size: .

DNA: TGCAGCGTTCCCCTCTTCAGGGGGCTCGGCACTGAAGCTTTCTTT
CDR3: CSVPLFRGLGTEAFF
D: TRBD1
J: TRBJ1-1
V: TRBV29-1
size: .

DNA: TGTGCCAGCAGTCTTGGGCTAGCGGGAGGTGAACTCTACGAGCAGTACTTC
CDR3: CASSLGLAGGELYEQYF
D: TRBD2
J: TRBJ2-7
V: TRBV2
size: .

DNA: TGTGCCAGCAGCTTACCTCCTAGCACAGATACGCAGTATTTT
CDR3: CASSLPPSTDTQYF
D: .
J: TRBJ2-3
V: TRBV7-8
size: .

DNA: TGCAGTGCTAGTCCTTTAATGGCGGACCTCACAGATACGCAGTATTTT
CDR3: CSASPLMADLTDTQYF
D: .
J: TRBJ2-3
V: TRBV20-1
size: .

DNA: TGCGCCAGCAGCCCCGAGGACATCTCCTATGGCTACACCTTC
CDR3: CASSPEDISYGYTF
D: .
J: TRBJ1-2
V: TRBV5-1
size: once

DNA: TGTGCCAGCAGCTTGCTGGCAGCTTACACTGAAGCTTTCTTT
CDR3: CASSLLAAYTEAFF
D: .
J: TRBJ1-1
V: TRBV5-8
size: .

DNA: TGCAGTGCTAGTTCACAGGGGGCGATTCAGCCCCAGCATTTT
CDR3: CSASSQGAIQPQHF
D: TRBD1
J: TRBJ1-5
V: TRBV20-1
size: .

DNA: TGTGCCATCAATGAGACACCGAACTACGAGCAGTACTTC
CDR3: CAINETPNYEQYF
D: .
J: TRBJ2-7
V: TRBV10-3
size: .

DNA: TGCGCCAGCAGCCAAGAAGGCAAAGTAGCTAGCCCCTACGAGCAGTACTTC
CDR3: CASSQEGKVASPYEQYF
D: .
J: TRBJ2-7
V: TRBV4-1
size: .

DNA: TGTGCCAGCAGCTTGACCAGCATTCCCGGGAGCAACTATGGCTACACCTTC
CDR3: CASSLTSIPGSNYGYTF
D: .
J: TRBJ1-2
V: TRBV9
size: .

DNA: TGTGCCAGCAGCTTTTCAGCGGGAGGAGTTGGTGAGACCCAGTACTTC
CDR3: CASSFSAGGVGETQYF
D: TRBD2
J: TRBJ2-5
V: TRBV5-4
size: .

DNA: TGTGCCAGCTCCGCGGGAGAAGGCACAGATACGCAGTATTTT
CDR3: CASSAGEGTDTQYF
D: TRBD2
J: TRBJ2-3
V: TRBV2
size: .

DNA: TGTGCCAGCAGTTTGGACAGTTCGAACACCGGGGAGCTGTTTTTT
CDR3: CASSLDSSNTGELFF
D: .
J: TRBJ2-2
V: TRBV4-2
size: .

DNA: TGTGCCAGCAAAATAGGACAGGGAATGAAGCAGTTCTTC
CDR3: CASKIGQGMKQFF
D: TRBD1
J: TRBJ2-1
V: TRBV6-5
size: .

DNA: TGTGCCAGCAGCTTGGGCCTGCCAGGAAACACCATATATTTT
CDR3: CASSLGLPGNTIYF
D: .
J: TRBJ1-3
V: TRBV5-6
size: .

DNA: TGTGCCAGCAGTTCAAGAGAGACCCAGTACTTC
CDR3: CASSSRETQYF
D: .
J: TRBJ2-5
V: TRBV12-3/TRBV12-4
size: .

DNA: TGTGCCAGTAGTATAGTCTTCAGCCCGCAGGGTGGGGCATCCTACGAGCAGTACTTC
CDR3: CASSIVFSPQGGASYEQYF
D: .
J: TRBJ2-7
V: TRBV19
size: .

DNA: TGTGCCAGCAGCTTAGGGGGACAGGGTGCTGAAGCTTTCTTT
CDR3: CASSLGGQGAEAFF
D: TRBD1
J: TRBJ1-1
V: TRBV11-3
size: few

DNA: TGTGCCAGCAGCCAGAACACAGGGGGAGATACGCAGTATTTT
CDR3: CASSQNTGGDTQYF
D: TRBD1
J: TRBJ2-3
V: TRBV5-4
size: .

DNA: TGTGCCAGCTCACCAGCGGGACAGGGGGATGAAAAACTGTTTTTT
CDR3: CASSPAGQGDEKLFF
D: TRBD1
J: TRBJ1-4
V: TRBV18
size: once

DNA: TGCGCCAGCAGCCTGGAGGGACAGGGTACGACTGAAGCTTTCTTT
CDR3: CASSLEGQGTTEAFF
D: TRBD1
J: TRBJ1-1
V: TRBV5-1
size: .

DNA: TGTGCCAGCAGCTCCTCGGGGGCAGATACGCAGTATTTT
CDR3: CASSSSGADTQYF
D: .
J: TRBJ2-3
V: TRBV7-8
size: .

DNA: TGTGCACCTAACATCGGGACAGGGGGGAACACCGGGGAGCTGTTTTTT
CDR3: CAPNIGTGGNTGELFF
D: TRBD1
J: TRBJ2-2
V: TRBV24-1
size: .

DNA: TGTGCCAGCAGCTTAGCAGGGAAGGGCACCATATATTTT
CDR3: CASSLAGKGTIYF
D: .
J: TRBJ1-3
V: TRBV7-8
size: .

DNA: TGTGCCAGCAGCCAAGGAGACAGGGCAGAGGAGACCCAGTACTTC
CDR3: CASSQGDRAEETQYF
D: TRBD1
J: TRBJ2-5
V: TRBV4-2
size: .